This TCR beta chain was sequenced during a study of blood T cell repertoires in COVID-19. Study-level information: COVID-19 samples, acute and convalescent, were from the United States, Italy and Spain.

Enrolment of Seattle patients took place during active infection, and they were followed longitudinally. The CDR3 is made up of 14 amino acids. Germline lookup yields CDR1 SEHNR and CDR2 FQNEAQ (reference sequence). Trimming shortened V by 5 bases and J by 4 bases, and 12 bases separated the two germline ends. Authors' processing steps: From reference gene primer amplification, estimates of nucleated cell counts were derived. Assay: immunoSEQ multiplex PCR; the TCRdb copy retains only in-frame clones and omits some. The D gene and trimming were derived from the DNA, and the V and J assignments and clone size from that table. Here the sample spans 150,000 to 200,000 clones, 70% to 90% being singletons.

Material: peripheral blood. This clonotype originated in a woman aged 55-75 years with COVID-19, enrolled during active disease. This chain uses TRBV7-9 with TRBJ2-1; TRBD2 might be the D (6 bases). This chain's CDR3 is CASSRPGLYNEQFF. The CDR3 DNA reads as TGTGCCAGCAGCCGACCGGGACTTTACAATGAGCAGTTCTTC. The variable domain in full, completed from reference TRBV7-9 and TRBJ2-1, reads DTGVSQNPRHKITKRGQNVTFRCDPISEHNRLYWYRQTLGQGPEFLTYFQNEAQLEKSRLLSDRFSAERPKGSFSTLEIQRTEQGDSAMYLCASSRPGLYNEQFFGPGTRLTVL.